The clone carrying this T cell receptor beta chain showed up just a few times. Antigen: not known. Everyone who donated was a healthy bone marrow donor. From germline, CDR1 is MNHEY and CDR2 SMNVEV (reference sequence). There are 16 residues in the CDR3. Germline trimming cut 4 bases from V and 3 bases from J; bases unmatched to any gene: 4. PCR employed 60 Vbeta and 13 Jbeta primers. Clones were sequenced by immunoSEQ multiplex PCR, and TCRdb holds only the in-frame ones, with some missing. The sample has about 120,000 clones, about 80% seen once. The data are from a study of cytomegalovirus exposure and HLA in healthy donors. Study findings and constraints: A later analysis linked 15,000 to 20,000 TCR beta sequences to HLA alleles at 0.05 false discovery rate. V segments that were indistinguishable, TRBV6-2 and TRBV6-3 among them, were omitted from analysis.

This TCR was sampled from a female donor in good health and CMV-seropositive. The J gene is TRBJ2-1, the V gene TRBV27, with 12 bases lining up with TRBD2. The sequencing input was PBMCs. CDR3 DNA: TGTGCCAGCAGTTCGACTAGCGGGGGTTTCTACAATGAGCAGTTCTTC. As protein: CASSSTSGGFYNEQFF.